This TCR beta chain came from a study of blood T cell repertoires in COVID-19. About the research overall: The United States, Italy and Spain supplied acute and convalescent COVID-19 samples. The cDNA or gDNA used as material had been derived from T cells, B-cell-depleted T cells, or PBMCs.

The authors' processing: Scientists estimated how many nucleated cells there were by amplifying reference gene primers. Some clones are missing from TCRdb's copy, which holds only in-frame ones; the method was immunoSEQ multiplex PCR. V and J calls and clone size are those listed in that table; D and trimming were worked out from the DNA. The sample has about 250,000 clones, about 86% seen once. Sequenced: peripheral blood. The receptor was isolated from a man older than 75 with acute or convalescent COVID-19.

In DNA form, the CDR3 reads TGCGCCAGCAGTGATTCTGGTAGCGGGGATGAGCAGTTCTTC. It yields the protein CASSDSGSGDEQFF. The chain joins TRBV10-1 to TRBJ2-1; 8 bases match TRBD2. Germline-derived CDR1 and CDR2 are WNHNN and SYGVQD (reference sequence). J lost 8 bases, V lost 3 bases, and 6 bases had no gene match. CDR3 length: 14 residues.